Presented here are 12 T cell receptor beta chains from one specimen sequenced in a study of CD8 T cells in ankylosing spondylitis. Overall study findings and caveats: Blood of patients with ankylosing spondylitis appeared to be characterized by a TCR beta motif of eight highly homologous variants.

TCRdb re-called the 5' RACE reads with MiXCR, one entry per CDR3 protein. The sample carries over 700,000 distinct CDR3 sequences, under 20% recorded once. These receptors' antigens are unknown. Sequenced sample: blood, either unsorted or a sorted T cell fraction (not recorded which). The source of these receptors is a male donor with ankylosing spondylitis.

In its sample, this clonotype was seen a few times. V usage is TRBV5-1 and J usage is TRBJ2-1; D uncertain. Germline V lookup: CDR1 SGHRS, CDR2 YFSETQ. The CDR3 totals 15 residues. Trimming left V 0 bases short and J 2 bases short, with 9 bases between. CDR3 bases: TGCGCCAGCAGCTTGGTGGCGCTAACCTACAATGAGCAGTTCTTC. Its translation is CASSLVALTYNEQFF.

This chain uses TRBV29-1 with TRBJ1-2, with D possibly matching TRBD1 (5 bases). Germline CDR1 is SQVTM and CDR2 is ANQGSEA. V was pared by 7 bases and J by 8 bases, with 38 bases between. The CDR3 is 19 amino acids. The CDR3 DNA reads TGCAGCGCCAACCCTCCTTCTGGGTCCGACGGGGCCCCCAGTCGAGGCTACACCTTC. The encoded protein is CSANPPSGSDGAPSRGYTF.

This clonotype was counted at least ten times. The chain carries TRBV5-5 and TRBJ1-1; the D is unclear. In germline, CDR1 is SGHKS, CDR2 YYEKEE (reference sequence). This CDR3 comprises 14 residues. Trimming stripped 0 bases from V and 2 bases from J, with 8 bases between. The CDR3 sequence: CASSLARINTEAFF. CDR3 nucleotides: TGTGCCAGCAGCTTGGCTCGGATAAACACTGAAGCTTTCTTT.

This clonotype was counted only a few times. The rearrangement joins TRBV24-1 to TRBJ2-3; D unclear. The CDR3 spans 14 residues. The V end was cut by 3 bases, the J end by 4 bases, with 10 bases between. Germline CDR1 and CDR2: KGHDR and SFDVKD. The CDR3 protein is CATSDRLPSDTQYF. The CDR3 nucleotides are TGTGCCACCAGTGATCGATTACCTTCAGATACGCAGTATTTT.

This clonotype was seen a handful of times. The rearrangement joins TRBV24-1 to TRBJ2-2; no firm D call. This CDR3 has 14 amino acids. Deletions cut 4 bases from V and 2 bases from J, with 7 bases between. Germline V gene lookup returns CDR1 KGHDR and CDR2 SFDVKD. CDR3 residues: CATSDPRNTGELFF. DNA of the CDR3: TGTGCCACCAGTGACCCCAGAAACACCGGGGAGCTGTTTTTT.

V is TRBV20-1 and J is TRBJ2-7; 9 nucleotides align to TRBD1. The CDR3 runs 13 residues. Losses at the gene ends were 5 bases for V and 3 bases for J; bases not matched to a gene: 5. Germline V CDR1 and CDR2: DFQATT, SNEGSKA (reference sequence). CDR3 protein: CSAEDRGDYEQYF. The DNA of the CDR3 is TGCAGTGCTGAAGACAGGGGGGACTACGAGCAGTACTTC.

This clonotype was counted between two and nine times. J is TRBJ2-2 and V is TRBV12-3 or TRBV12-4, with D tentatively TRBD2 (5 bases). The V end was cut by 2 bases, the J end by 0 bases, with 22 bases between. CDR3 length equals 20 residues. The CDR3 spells CASSLIHSREVKANTGELFF. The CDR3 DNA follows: TGTGCCAGCAGTTTAATCCATAGCCGGGAAGTCAAAGCGAACACCGGGGAGCTGTTTTTT.

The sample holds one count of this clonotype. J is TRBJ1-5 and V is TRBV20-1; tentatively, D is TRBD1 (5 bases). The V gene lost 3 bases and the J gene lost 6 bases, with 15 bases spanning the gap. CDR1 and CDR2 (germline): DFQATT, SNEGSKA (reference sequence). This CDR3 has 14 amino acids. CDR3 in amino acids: CSARGGGAGQPQHF. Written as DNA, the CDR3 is TGCAGTGCTAGGGGTGGAGGGGCGGGTCAGCCCCAGCATTTT.

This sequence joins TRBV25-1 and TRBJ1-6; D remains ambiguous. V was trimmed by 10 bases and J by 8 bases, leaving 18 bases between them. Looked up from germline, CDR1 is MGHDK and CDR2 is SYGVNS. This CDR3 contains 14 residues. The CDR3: CATHDGIYDSPLHF. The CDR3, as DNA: TGTGCCACCCACGACGGGATTTATGATTCACCCCTCCACTTT.

DNA for the CDR3: TGTGCCAGCAGCTTCCGGGACTACGAAGAGACCCAGTACTTC. Its protein product is CASSFRDYEETQYF. This chain joins TRBV7-2 and TRBJ2-5, with TRBD2 matching 7 bases. The germline V gene has CDR1 SGHTA and CDR2 FQGNSA. The CDR3 is made up of 14 amino acids. J gave up 3 bases and V 3 bases, and 4 bases lay outside the gene matches.

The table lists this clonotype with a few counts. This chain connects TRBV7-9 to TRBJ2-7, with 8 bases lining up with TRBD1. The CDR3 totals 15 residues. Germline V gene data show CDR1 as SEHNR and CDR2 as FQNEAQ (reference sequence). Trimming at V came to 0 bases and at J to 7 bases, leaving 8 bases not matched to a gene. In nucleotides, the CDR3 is TGTGCCAGCAGCTTAGCGCGGGGACAGGATAAGGAGCAGTACTTC. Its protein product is CASSLARGQDKEQYF.

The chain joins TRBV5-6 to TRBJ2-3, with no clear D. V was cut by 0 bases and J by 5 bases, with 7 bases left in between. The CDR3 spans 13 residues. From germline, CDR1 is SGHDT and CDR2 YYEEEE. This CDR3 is CASSLGDGDTQYF. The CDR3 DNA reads TGTGCCAGCAGCTTGGGAGACGGAGATACGCAGTATTTT.